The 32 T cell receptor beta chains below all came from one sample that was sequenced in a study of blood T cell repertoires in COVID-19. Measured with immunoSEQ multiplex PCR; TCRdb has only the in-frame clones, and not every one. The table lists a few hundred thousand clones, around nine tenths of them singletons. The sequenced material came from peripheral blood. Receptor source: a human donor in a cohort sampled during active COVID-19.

CDR3 in DNA: TGCAGCGTTGGGACAGGGGGTAACTACGAGCAGTACTTC. Translated, it gives CSVGTGGNYEQYF. The genes are TRBV29-1 and TRBJ2-7; 10 nucleotides align to TRBD1. Germline V gene data show CDR1 as SQVTM and CDR2 as ANQGSEA. This CDR3 has 13 amino acids. The ends lost 4 bases at V and 3 bases at J; junction bases unmatched: 3.

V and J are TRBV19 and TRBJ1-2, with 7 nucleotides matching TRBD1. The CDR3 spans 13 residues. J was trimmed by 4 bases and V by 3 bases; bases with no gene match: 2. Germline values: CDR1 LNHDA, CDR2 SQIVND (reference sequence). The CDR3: CASSMGQRYGYTF. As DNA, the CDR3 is TGTGCCAGTAGTATGGGACAGCGCTATGGCTACACCTTC.

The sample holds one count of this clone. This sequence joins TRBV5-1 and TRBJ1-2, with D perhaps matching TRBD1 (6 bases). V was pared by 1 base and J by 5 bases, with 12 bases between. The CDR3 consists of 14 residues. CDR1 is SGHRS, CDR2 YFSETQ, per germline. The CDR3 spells CASSLPPGEYGYTF. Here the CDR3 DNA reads TGCGCCAGCAGCTTGCCCCCAGGGGAGTATGGCTACACCTTC.

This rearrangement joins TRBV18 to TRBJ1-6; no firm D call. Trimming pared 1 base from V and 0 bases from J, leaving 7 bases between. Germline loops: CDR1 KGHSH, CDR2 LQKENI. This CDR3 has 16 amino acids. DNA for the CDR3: TGTGCCAGCTCACCACGAGGGAGCTCCTATAATTCACCCCTCCACTTT. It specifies CASSPRGSSYNSPLHF.

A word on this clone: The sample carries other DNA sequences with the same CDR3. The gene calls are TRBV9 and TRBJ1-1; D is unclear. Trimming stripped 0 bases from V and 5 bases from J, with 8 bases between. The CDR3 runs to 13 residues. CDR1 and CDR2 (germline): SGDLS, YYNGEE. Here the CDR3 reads CASSVGAGTEAFF. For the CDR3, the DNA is TGTGCCAGCAGCGTAGGTGCGGGGACTGAAGCTTTCTTT.

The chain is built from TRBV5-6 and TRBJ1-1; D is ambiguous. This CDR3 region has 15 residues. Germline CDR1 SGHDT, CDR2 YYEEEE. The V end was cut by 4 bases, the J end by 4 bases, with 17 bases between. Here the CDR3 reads CASSLNPKWSTEAFF. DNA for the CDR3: TGTGCCAGCAGCCTCAACCCGAAGTGGAGCACTGAAGCTTTCTTT.

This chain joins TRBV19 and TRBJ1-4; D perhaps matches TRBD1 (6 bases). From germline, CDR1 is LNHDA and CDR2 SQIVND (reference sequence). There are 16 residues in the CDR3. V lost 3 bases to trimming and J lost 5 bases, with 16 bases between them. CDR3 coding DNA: TGTGCCAGTAGTATTGGCGTTGGGCAGGGGAATGAAAAACTGTTTTTT. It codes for CASSIGVGQGNEKLFF.

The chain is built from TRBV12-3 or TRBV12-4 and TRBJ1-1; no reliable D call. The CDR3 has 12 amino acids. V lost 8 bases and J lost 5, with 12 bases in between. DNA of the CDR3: TGTGCCAGCTTCTACAGTAGAACTGAAGCTTTCTTT. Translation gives CASFYSRTEAFF.

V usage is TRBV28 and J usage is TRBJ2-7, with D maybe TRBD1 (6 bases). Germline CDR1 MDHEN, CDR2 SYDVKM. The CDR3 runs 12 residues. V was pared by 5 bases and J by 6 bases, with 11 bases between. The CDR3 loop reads CASSPEDSEQYF. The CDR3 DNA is TGTGCCAGCAGTCCCGAGGACAGCGAGCAGTACTTC. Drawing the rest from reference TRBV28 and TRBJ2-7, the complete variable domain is DVKVTQSSRYLVKRTGEKVFLECVQDMDHENMFWYRQDPGLGLRLIYFSYDVKMKEKGDIPEGYSVSREKKERFSLILESASTNQTSMYLCASSPEDSEQYFGPGTRLTVT.

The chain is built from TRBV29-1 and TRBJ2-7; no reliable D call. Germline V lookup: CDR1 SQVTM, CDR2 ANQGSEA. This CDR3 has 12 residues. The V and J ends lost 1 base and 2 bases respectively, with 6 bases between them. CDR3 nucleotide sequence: TGCAGCGTTGAAGCTAGTCCCTACGAGCAGTACTTC. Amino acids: CSVEASPYEQYF.

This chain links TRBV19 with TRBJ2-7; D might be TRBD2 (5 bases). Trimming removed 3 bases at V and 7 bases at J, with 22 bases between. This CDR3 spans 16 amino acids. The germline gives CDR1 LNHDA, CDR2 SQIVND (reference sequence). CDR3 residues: CASSIGLAGRPGEQYF. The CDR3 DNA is TGTGCCAGTAGTATCGGGCTAGCCGGGCGACCTGGGGAGCAGTACTTC.

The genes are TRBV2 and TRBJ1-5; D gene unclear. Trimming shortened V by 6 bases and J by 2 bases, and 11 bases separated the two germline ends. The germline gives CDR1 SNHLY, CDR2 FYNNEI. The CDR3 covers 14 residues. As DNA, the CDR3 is TGTGCCAGCAGGCAGGAGGCTGGCAATCAGCCCCAGCATTTT. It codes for CASRQEAGNQPQHF.

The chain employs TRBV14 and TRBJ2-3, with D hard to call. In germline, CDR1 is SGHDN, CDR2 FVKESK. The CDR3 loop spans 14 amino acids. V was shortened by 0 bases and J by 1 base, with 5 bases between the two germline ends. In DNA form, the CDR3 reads TGTGCCAGCAGCCAAGATTGGCGCACAGATACGCAGTATTTT. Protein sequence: CASSQDWRTDTQYF.

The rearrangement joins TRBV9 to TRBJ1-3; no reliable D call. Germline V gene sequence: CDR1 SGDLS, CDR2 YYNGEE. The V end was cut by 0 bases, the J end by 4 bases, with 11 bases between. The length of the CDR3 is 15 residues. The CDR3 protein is CASSVDGSSGNTIYF. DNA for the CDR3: TGTGCCAGCAGCGTAGATGGGAGTTCCGGAAACACCATATATTTT.

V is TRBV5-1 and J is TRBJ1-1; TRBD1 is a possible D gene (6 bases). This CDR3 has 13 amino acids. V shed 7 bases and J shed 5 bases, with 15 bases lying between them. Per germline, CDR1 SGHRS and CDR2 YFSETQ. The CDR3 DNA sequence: TGCGCCAGCGCGCTCAGGGGAGGGACTGAAGCTTTCTTT. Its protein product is CASALRGGTEAFF.

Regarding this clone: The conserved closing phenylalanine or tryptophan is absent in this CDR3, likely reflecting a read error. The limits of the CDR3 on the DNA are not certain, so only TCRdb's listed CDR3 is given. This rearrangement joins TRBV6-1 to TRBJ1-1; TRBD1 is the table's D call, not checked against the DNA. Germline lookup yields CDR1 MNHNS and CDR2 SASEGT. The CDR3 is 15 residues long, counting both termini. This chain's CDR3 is CASSSAYDRDGEDLL.

CDR3 in amino acids: CASTSGEQETQYF. CDR3 DNA: TGCGCCAGCACCTCCGGGGAGCAAGAGACCCAGTACTTC. This rearrangement joins TRBV5-1 to TRBJ2-5; perhaps TRBD2 as D (5 bases). Germline V lookup: CDR1 SGHRS, CDR2 YFSETQ. The CDR3 is made up of 13 amino acids. Trimming removed 6 bases at V and 2 bases at J, with 11 bases between.

The CDR3 region has the DNA TGTGCCAGCAGTCCTTATGAACAGGGGTACGAGCAGTACTTC. It encodes CASSPYEQGYEQYF. The rearrangement links TRBV28 to TRBJ2-7, with 7 positions matching TRBD1. Trimming removed 5 bases from V and 4 bases from J; junction bases left unmatched: 8. The germline CDR1 and CDR2 sequences are MDHEN and SYDVKM. The CDR3 loop spans 14 amino acids.

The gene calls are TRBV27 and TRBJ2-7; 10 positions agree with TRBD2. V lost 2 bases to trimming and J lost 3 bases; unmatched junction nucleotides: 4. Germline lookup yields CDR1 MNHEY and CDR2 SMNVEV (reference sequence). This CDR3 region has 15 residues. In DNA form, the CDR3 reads TGTGCCAGCAGTTTACTAGCGGGAGACCTCTACGAGCAGTACTTC. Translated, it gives CASSLLAGDLYEQYF.

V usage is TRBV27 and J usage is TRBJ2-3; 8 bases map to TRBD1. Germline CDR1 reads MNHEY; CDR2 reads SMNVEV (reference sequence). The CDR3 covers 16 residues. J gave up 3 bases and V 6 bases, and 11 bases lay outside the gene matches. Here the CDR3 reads CASSGQGGKRTDTQYF. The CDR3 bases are TGTGCCAGCAGCGGACAGGGAGGCAAGAGAACAGATACGCAGTATTTT.

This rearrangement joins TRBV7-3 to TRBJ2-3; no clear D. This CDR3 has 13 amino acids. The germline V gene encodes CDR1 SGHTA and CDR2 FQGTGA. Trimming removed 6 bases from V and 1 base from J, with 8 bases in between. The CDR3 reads CASSMAGTDTQYF. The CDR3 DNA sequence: TGTGCCAGCAGTATGGCGGGCACAGATACGCAGTATTTT.

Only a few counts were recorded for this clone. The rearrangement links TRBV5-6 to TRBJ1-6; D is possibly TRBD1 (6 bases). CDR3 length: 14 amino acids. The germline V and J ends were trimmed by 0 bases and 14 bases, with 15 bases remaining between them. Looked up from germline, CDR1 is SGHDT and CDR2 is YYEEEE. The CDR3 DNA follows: TGTGCCAGCAGCTTGGCCAGGGGCGGTAGATCCCTCCACTTT. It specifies CASSLARGGRSLHF.

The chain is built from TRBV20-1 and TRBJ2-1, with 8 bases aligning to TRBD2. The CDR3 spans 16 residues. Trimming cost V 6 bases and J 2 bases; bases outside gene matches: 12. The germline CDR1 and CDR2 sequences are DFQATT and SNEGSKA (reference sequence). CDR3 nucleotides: TGCAGTGCGAGTCACCTGGCGGGGGGTACCTACAATGAGCAGTTCTTC. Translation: CSASHLAGGTYNEQFF.

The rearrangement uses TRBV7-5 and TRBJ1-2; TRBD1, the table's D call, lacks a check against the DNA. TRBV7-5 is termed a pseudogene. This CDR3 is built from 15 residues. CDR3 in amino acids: CARSLSGSGNYGYTF. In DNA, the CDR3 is TGTGCCAGAAGCTTATCCGGTTCAGGCAACTATGGCTACACCTTC.

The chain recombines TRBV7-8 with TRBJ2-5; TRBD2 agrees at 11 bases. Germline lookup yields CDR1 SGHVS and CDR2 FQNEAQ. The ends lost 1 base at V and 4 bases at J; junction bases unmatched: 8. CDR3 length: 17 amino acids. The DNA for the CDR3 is TGTGCCAGCAGCTTAGGGACCCTTAGCGGGGGGGGAGAGACCCAGTACTTC. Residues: CASSLGTLSGGGETQYF.

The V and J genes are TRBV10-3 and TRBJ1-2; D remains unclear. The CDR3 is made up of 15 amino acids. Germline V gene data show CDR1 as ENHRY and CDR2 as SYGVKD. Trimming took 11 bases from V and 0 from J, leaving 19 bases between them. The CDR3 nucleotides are TGTGCCGCAGCAGGAGGTCAAGTGACTAACTATGGCTACACCTTC. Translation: CAAAGGQVTNYGYTF.

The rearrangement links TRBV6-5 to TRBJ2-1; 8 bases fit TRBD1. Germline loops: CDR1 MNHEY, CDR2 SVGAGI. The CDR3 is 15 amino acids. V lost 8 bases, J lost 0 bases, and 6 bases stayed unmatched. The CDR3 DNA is TGTGCCAGCCAACCCACAGGGGGCTCCTACAATGAGCAGTTCTTC. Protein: CASQPTGGSYNEQFF.

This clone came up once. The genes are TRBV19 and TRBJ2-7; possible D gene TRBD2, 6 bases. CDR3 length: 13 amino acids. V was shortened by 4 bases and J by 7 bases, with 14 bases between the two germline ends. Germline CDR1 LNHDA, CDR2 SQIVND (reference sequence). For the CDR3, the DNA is TGTGCCAGTAGTACCGGCCCCCGGGGGGAGCAGTACTTC. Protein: CASSTGPRGEQYF. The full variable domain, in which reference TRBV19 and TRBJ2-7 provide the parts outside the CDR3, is DGGITQSPKYLFRKEGQNVTLSCEQNLNHDAMYWYRQDPGQGLRLIYYSQIVNDFQKGDIAEGYSVSREKKESFPLTVTSAQKNPTAFYLCASSTGPRGEQYFGPGTRLTVT.

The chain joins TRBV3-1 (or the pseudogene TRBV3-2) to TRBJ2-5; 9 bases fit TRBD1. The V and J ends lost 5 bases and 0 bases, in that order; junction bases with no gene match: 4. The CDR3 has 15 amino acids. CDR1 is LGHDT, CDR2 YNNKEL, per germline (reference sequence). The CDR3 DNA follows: TGTGCCAGCAGCGCCGGGACAGGGCACCAAGAGACCCAGTACTTC. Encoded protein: CASSAGTGHQETQYF.

CDR3 region: CASSPRTSAGELFF. The CDR3 DNA follows: TGTGCCAGCAGCCCTCGGACTAGCGCCGGGGAGCTGTTTTTT. V gene TRBV9 combines with J gene TRBJ2-2, with 9 bases matching TRBD2. This CDR3 spans 14 amino acids. The germline V gene has CDR1 SGDLS and CDR2 YYNGEE. The V and J ends lost 4 bases and 6 bases, in that order; junction bases with no gene match: 4.

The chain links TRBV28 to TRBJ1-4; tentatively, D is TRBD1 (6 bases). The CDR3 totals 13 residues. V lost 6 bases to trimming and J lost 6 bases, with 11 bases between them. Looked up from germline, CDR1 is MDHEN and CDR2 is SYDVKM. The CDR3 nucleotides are TGTGCCAGCAGATTGGGGGCTGATGAAAAACTGTTTTTT. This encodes CASRLGADEKLFF.

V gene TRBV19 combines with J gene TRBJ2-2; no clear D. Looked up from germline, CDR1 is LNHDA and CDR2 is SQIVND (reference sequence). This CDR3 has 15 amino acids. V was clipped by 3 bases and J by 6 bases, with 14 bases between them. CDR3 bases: TGTGCCAGTAGTATGGGCAGCCTATCTTCCGGGGAGCTGTTTTTT. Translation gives CASSMGSLSSGELFF.